What follows describes a single TCR beta chain. The specificity of this receptor is unknown. There are no base qualities to consult, and no much larger clone falls within one base. This entry belongs to a study of vaccination effects on CD4 cells after COVID-19 (dated by TCRdb to between 2021 and 2024). For context, the study as a whole: Post-vaccine samples across the study were collected a median of 72 days after the second dose, with a range of 14 to 241. The study compared SARS-CoV-2 spike-specific CD4+ TCR repertoires before and after mRNA vaccination in COVID-19 convalescent patients and infection-naive vaccine recipients. A total of 10 COVID-19 convalescent patients and several SARS-CoV-2-naive healthy vaccine recipients were included in the full study. Cultures from other donors in the study were sequenced using the Oncomine TCR Beta short-read assay on an Illumina iSeq 100.

To identify antigen-specific CD4+ T cell clonotypes by their expansion, the ViraFEST assay first stimulated PBMC with viral peptide pools and then applied TCR sequencing. After around 10 days of culture, CD4+ T cells were isolated with the EasySep CD4+ T cell isolation kit. Two doses of either the BNT162b2 or the mRNA-1273 mRNA SARS-CoV-2 vaccine were administered to participants. Negative nucleocapsid antibody results before and after vaccination confirmed that the healthy vaccine recipients had no prior SARS-CoV-2 infection. Roughly 1.9 million PBMC per well were cultured with approximately 10 ug/ml peptides in IMDM containing around 5% human AB serum, around 10 IU/ml IL-2 and gentamicin. On days 3 and 7, half of the culture medium was replaced with fresh IL-2-containing medium. Unless noted otherwise, every peptide stimulation condition was cultured in triplicate wells. PBMC were separated from whole blood using Ficoll-Paque Plus gradient centrifugation and were then either cryopreserved at -140C or used fresh. The overlapping peptide pools covered the spike proteins of SARS-CoV-2 as well as those of the common cold coronaviruses HCoV-NL63, HCoV-OC43 and HCoV-229E. The QIAamp micro DNA kit was used to extract genomic DNA from the cultured CD4+ T cells.

V loses 2 bases at its end and J loses 7 bases; junction bases beyond the gene matches: 9. There are 15 amino acids in the CDR3, from cysteine to phenylalanine inclusive. The only DNA kept is the CDR3, 45 bases in frame from the first base. Sequences KGHSH (CDR1) and LQKENI (CDR2) are obtained from the germline V gene. The library relied on the immunoSEQ multiplex PCR assay. TCR beta CDR3 sequencing was performed on DNA from the cultured, isolated CD4+ T cells. In the paper's pipeline: Non-productive TCR sequences were removed, reads were trimmed to the CDR3 region, and CDR3s of at least 7 amino acids were retained. The MANAFEST web app was used to identify antigen-specific clonotypes by comparing expansion in peptide wells with expansion in reference cultures. For clones to be considered positive, expansion at FDR<0.05 versus reference and all other wells, an odds ratio above 5, and a frequency above 0.1% in two replicate wells were required. Clonotypes significantly expanded in SARS-CoV-2 spike wells and in at least one common cold coronavirus spike condition were defined as cross-reactive. CDR3 similarity was assessed by Levenshtein distance using the stringdist R package, and unrooted trees were constructed with ape in R 3.6.1. What TCRdb holds here is the immuneACCESS table cut down to in-frame rearrangements. Part of the clones is not present; checked against another copy, under half of the missing clones reflect an unresolved V gene, and the others are unexplained. V and J calls plus clone size are reproduced from that table; the DNA served to infer D and trimming. This sample comprises around 14,000 clones, approximately 68% of them detected only once. Roughly 9.7% of the sample goes to the ten largest clones.

The paper as a whole reports these results and caveats: In healthy vaccine recipients, vaccine-induced clones were almost all SARS-CoV-2 mono-reactive, with only 1 of 255 cross-reactive with common cold coronaviruses. Both infection-induced and vaccine-induced clones contracted markedly at late post-vaccination timepoints, which is consistent with waning T cell responses. The study was limited by a small number of convalescent patients and lacked early post-infection timepoints.

The V and J genes are TRBV18 and TRBJ1-1, with 8 junctional bases fitting TRBD1. Sequences were derived from CD4+ T cells from PBMCs cultured with SARS-CoV-2 spike peptides, sampled after COVID-19 vaccination. This sample's cell subset or site label indicates: SARS-CoV-2 spike overlapping peptide pool stimulation. This TCR was recovered from a human donor who received a COVID-19 vaccine. The CDR3 protein sequence reads: CASSPSQGVIDEAFF. The sequence in DNA is TGTGCCAGCTCACCATCACAGGGGGTAATAGATGAAGCTTTCTTT.